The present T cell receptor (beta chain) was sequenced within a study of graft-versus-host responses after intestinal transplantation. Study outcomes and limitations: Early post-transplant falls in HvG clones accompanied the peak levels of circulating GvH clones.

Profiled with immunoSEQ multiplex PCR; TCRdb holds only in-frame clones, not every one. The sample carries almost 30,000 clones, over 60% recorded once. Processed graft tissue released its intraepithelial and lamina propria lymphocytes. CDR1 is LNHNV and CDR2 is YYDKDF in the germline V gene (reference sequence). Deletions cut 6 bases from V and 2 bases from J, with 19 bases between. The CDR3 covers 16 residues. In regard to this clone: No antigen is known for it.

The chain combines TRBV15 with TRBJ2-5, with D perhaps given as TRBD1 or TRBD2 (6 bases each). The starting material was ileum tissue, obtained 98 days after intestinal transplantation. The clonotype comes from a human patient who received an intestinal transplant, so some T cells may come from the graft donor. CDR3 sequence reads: CATSTSHRGLQETQYF. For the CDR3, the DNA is TGTGCCACCAGTACCTCTCATCGGGGGCTGCAAGAGACCCAGTACTTC.